Presented here are 15 T cell receptor beta chains from one specimen sequenced in a study of OX40 agonist ivuxolimab in advanced cancers. The table came from immunoSEQ multiplex PCR; TCRdb's copy has only in-frame clones and leaves some out. Of tens of thousands of clones listed, around 79% are singletons. Sample: CD4+ or CD8+ T cells sorted from blood, taken in a trial of the OX40 agonist ivuxolimab. Receptors were obtained from an adult with an advanced solid tumor such as melanoma, head and neck, liver or kidney cancer.

CDR3 region: CASSFRTSSGTDTQYF. The CDR3 coding sequence is TGTGCCAGCAGTTTCCGGACTAGCAGCGGCACAGATACGCAGTATTTT. This sequence joins TRBV27 and TRBJ2-3; 8 bases are a match to TRBD2. Germline-derived CDR1 and CDR2 are MNHEY and SMNVEV (reference sequence). Trimming removed 3 bases from V and 1 base from J; junction bases left unmatched: 6. The CDR3 has 16 amino acids.

J is TRBJ2-6 and V is TRBV28, with TRBD1 identical over 9 bases. CDR3 length: 18 amino acids. V was pared by 6 bases and J by 1 base, with 10 bases of the junction left unmatched. Per germline, CDR1 MDHEN and CDR2 SYDVKM. CDR3 sequence (DNA): TGTGCCAGCAGCCTCCCGGGACAGGGAATTTCTGGGGCCAACGTCCTGACTTTC. It translates to CASSLPGQGISGANVLTF.

The rearrangement joins TRBV9 to TRBJ1-1, with a weak D call TRBD1 (5 bases). V lost 0 bases and J 4 bases, leaving 10 bases between the germline ends. Per germline, CDR1 SGDLS and CDR2 YYNGEE. The CDR3 covers 14 residues. CDR3 DNA sequence: TGTGCCAGCAGCGTAGGGGGGGATGGCACTGAAGCTTTCTTT. Translating gives CASSVGGDGTEAFF.

The chain has TRBV4-3 and TRBJ1-3, with 7 nucleotides matching TRBD1. The CDR3 loop spans 15 amino acids. The J segment lost 2 bases and the V segment lost 0 bases, leaving 1 base of the junction unmatched. CDR1 and CDR2 (germline): LGHNA, YSLEER. In nucleotides, the CDR3 is TGCGCCAGCAGCCAAGAAACAGGGGCTGGAAACACCATATATTTT. The encoded protein is CASSQETGAGNTIYF.

This clone was seen once. This chain uses TRBV14 with TRBJ2-2; D uncertain. Trimming took off 11 bases at V and 2 bases at J, with 12 bases between the two ends. Germline CDR1 is SGHDN and CDR2 is FVKESK. The CDR3 is 13 amino acids. The CDR3 spells CASTADNTGELFF. CDR3 sequence (DNA): TGTGCCTCAACGGCCGATAACACCGGGGAGCTGTTTTTT.

The rearrangement uses TRBV7-2 and TRBJ1-4; 9 nucleotides agree with TRBD1. The CDR3 extends over 14 amino acids. V shed 5 bases and J 7 bases; nucleotides not matched to a gene: 5. Per germline, CDR1 SGHTA and CDR2 FQGNSA. Here the CDR3 DNA reads TGTGCCAGCAGCAGGGACAGGGCATCTGAAAAACTGTTTTTT. Translation gives CASSRDRASEKLFF.

The genes are TRBV7-2 and TRBJ1-5, with a possible D match to TRBD1 (5 bases). Trimming took 5 bases from V and 9 from J, leaving 11 bases between them. The CDR3 has 12 amino acids. CDR1 and CDR2 from the germline V gene are SGHTA and FQGNSA. CDR3 loop: CASSRPGGPQHF. CDR3 DNA: TGTGCCAGCAGCCGGCCCGGGGGGCCCCAGCATTTT.

The chain is built from TRBV6-1 and TRBJ2-7; no clear D gene. Germline CDR1 is MNHNS and CDR2 is SASEGT. This CDR3 contains 14 residues. Trimming removed 1 base at V and 0 bases at J, with 7 bases between. The CDR3 DNA sequence: TGTGCCAGCAGTGAAGAGTACACCTCCTACGAGCAGTACTTC. This sequence encodes CASSEEYTSYEQYF.

The chain has TRBV28 and TRBJ2-7; weak D call: TRBD2 (6 bases). This CDR3 comprises 15 residues. Trimming shortened V by 5 bases and J by 3 bases, and 17 bases separated the two germline ends. Germline V gene sequence: CDR1 MDHEN, CDR2 SYDVKM. The CDR3 DNA sequence: TGTGCCAGCAGTCAGGGCGGGACCAGCAACTACGAGCAGTACTTC. Amino acid sequence: CASSQGGTSNYEQYF.

The V gene is TRBV29-1, the J gene TRBJ2-2, with 9 bases fitting TRBD2. This CDR3 has 15 amino acids. V shed 7 bases, J shed 2 bases, and the junction held 8 bases outside the gene matches. Germline CDR1 SQVTM, CDR2 ANQGSEA. CDR3 residues: CSAAGTSQNTGELFF. The CDR3 DNA follows: TGCAGCGCTGCCGGGACTAGCCAAAACACCGGGGAGCTGTTTTTT.

The chain links TRBV7-2 to TRBJ2-1; D is possibly TRBD1 (6 bases). V was clipped by 5 bases and J by 3 bases, with 14 bases between them. The CDR3 loop spans 15 amino acids. The germline V gene has CDR1 SGHTA and CDR2 FQGNSA. Here the CDR3 reads CASSQNPDSYNEQFF. The CDR3 DNA is TGTGCCAGCAGCCAAAACCCGGACAGCTACAATGAGCAGTTCTTC.

The J gene is TRBJ1-3, the V gene TRBV7-9, with 10 bases aligning to TRBD1. Trimming cost V 5 bases and J 1 base; bases outside gene matches: 5. The germline CDR1 and CDR2 sequences are SEHNR and FQNEAQ (reference sequence). The CDR3 has 16 amino acids. The chain's CDR3 is CASSTRQGASGNTIYF. The CDR3 DNA is TGTGCCAGCAGCACCCGACAGGGGGCATCTGGAAACACCATATATTTT.

CDR3 residues: CASSPRTSGILSYNEQFF. CDR3 nucleotides: TGCGCCAGCAGCCCACGGACTAGCGGGATTCTCTCCTACAATGAGCAGTTCTTC. The chain has TRBV4-1 and TRBJ2-1; 12 bases map to TRBD2. Unmatched junction bases numbered 7, after V lost 4 bases and J lost 0 bases. This CDR3 comprises 18 residues. Germline V gene data show CDR1 as MGHRA and CDR2 as YSYEKL.

This chain uses TRBV5-1 with TRBJ2-5; 15 bases are a match to TRBD2. The V and J ends lost 0 bases and 3 bases, in that order; junction bases with no gene match: 9. The CDR3 extends over 19 amino acids. From germline, CDR1 is SGHRS and CDR2 YFSETQ. CDR3 region: CASSLAGLAGGPREETQYF. DNA for the CDR3: TGCGCCAGCAGCTTGGCTGGACTAGCGGGAGGGCCTCGGGAAGAGACCCAGTACTTC.

The CDR3 here is CASSPSSVNEQFF. The CDR3 DNA is TGTGCCAGCAGTCCATCCTCGGTGAATGAGCAGTTCTTC. This sequence joins TRBV27 and TRBJ2-1; D call uncertain. The germline gives CDR1 MNHEY, CDR2 SMNVEV (reference sequence). Trimming left V 5 bases short and J 7 bases short, with 12 bases between. This CDR3 comprises 13 residues.